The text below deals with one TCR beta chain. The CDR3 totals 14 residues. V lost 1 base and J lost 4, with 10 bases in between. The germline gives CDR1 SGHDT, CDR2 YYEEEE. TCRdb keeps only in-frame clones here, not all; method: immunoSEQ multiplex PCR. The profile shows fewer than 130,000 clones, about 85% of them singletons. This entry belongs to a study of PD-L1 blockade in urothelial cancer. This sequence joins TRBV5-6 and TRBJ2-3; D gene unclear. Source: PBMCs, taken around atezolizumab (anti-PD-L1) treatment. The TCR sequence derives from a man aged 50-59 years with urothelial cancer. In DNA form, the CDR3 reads TGTGCCAGCAGCTTGAGTCCCAGCGCAGATACGCAGTATTTT. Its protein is CASSLSPSADTQYF.